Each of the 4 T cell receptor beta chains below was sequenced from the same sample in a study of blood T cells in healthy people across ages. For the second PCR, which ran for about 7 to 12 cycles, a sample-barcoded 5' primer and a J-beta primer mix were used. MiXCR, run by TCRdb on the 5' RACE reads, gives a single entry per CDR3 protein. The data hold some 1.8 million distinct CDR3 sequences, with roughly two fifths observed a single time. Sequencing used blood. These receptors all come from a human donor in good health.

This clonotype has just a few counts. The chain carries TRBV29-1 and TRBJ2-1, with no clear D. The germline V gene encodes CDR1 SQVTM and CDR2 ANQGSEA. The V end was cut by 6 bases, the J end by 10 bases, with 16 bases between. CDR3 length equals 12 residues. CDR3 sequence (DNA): TGCAGCGTCCAAGATCAGCTTAGGGAGCAGTTCTTC. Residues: CSVQDQLREQFF.

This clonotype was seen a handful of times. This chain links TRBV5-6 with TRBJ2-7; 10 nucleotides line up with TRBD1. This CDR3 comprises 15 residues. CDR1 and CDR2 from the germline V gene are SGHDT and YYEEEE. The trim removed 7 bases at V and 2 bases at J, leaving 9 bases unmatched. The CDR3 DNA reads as TGTGCCAGCTTCCCAGGAGGGACAGGGGCCTACGAGCAGTACTTC. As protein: CASFPGGTGAYEQYF.

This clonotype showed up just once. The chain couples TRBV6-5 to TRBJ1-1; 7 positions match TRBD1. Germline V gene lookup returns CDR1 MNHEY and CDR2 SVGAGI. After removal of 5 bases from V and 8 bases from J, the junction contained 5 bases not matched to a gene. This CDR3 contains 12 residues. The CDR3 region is CASSTGQPEAFF. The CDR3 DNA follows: TGTGCCAGCAGTACGGGACAGCCCGAAGCTTTCTTT.

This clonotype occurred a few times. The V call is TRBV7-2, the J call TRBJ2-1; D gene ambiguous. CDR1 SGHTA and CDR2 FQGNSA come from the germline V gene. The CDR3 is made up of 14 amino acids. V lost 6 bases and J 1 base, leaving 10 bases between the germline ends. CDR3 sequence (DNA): TGTGCCAGCAGTAAAGGACGTTCCTACAATGAGCAGTTCTTC. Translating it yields CASSKGRSYNEQFF.